The source of this T cell receptor beta chain is a study of identifying expanded T cells in peripheral blood. With regard to this clone: The antigen is unknown.

CDR1 and CDR2 (germline): SNHLY, FYNNEI. V lost 7 bases and J 0 bases, leaving 16 bases between the germline ends. CDR3 length: 16 residues. TCRdb's copy holds only in-frame clones and misses some; the assay was immunoSEQ multiplex PCR. The sample consists of tens of thousands of clones, around 82% of them appearing once. Study-wide findings and caveats: Two-week clone count variance significantly increased as total template count grew. About 1.2 clones differed between technical replicates, versus approximately 17 and 20 over time.

The chain recombines TRBV2 with TRBJ1-3; D possibly corresponds to TRBD1 (5 bases). The sample comprised blood. The receptor was derived from a person aged 18 to 75 in good health. CDR3 protein: CASTATGGVSGNTIYF. Written as DNA, the CDR3 is TGTGCCAGCACCGCCACGGGAGGGGTCTCTGGAAACACCATATATTTT.